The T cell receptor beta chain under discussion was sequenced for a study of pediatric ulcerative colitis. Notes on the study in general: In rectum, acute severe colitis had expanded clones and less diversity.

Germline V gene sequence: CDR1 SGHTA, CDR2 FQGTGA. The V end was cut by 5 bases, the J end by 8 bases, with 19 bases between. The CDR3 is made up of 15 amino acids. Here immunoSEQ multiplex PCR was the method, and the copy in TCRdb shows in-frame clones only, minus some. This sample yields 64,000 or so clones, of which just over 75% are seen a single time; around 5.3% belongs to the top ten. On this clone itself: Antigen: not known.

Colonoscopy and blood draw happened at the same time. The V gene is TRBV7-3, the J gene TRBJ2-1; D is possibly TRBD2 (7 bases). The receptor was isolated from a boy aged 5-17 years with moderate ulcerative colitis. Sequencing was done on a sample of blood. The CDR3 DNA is TGTGCCAGCAGCCCTGAGGGGGAGGGCGTCCATGAGCAGTTCTTC. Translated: CASSPEGEGVHEQFF.